The clone carrying this T cell receptor (beta chain) was seen once. V lost 3 bases, J lost 5 bases, and 6 bases stayed unmatched. This CDR3 is 14 amino acids long. CDR1 LGHDT and CDR2 YNNKEL come from the germline V gene (reference sequence). This entry comes from a study of blood T cell repertoires in COVID-19. The wider study: Whether acute or convalescent, the COVID-19 samples came from the United States, Italy and Spain. The cDNA or gDNA used as material had been derived from T cells, B-cell-depleted T cells, or PBMCs.

Original processing methods: The assay estimated nucleated cells by amplifying reference gene primers. This table comes from immunoSEQ multiplex PCR, and its TCRdb copy is limited to in-frame clones, with some not included. V, J and clone size derive from that table, while D and trimming were established from the DNA sequence. The sample shows fewer than 200,000 clones, approximately 89% of them seen only once. The TCR originated in a woman aged 55-70 years with acute or convalescent COVID-19. What was sequenced was peripheral blood. The J gene is TRBJ2-5, the V gene TRBV3-1 (or the pseudogene TRBV3-2); 7 nucleotides agree with TRBD1. CDR3 sequence (DNA): TGTGCCAGCAGCCAGAGGACAGGAGCGGAGACCCAGTACTTC. This translates into CASSQRTGAETQYF.